Given below is one T cell receptor (beta chain) in context. Its antigen is unknown. The method was immunoSEQ multiplex PCR; TCRdb's version includes in-frame clones alone and lacks a portion of them. The sample contains roughly 70,000 clones, 65% to 90% of which appear only once. The entry originates in a study of OX40 agonist ivuxolimab in advanced cancers. Regarding the study as a whole: No antigen was identified for the clonally expanded peripheral T cells.

The length of the CDR3 is 16 residues. V was pared by 6 bases and J by 5 bases, with 19 bases between. Germline V gives CDR1 SNHLY, CDR2 FYNNEI. J is TRBJ1-4 and V is TRBV2, with TRBD1 as a possible D gene (5 bases). The TCR comes from an adult with an advanced solid tumor such as melanoma, head and neck, liver or kidney cancer. Sequencing used CD4+ or CD8+ T cells sorted from blood, obtained in a trial of the OX40 agonist ivuxolimab. This chain's CDR3 is CASRGVRGRANEKLFF. Here the CDR3 DNA reads TGTGCCAGCAGGGGGGTGCGGGGACGGGCGAATGAAAAACTGTTTTTT. Based on the CDR3 plus reference TRBV2 and TRBJ1-4, the full variable domain is EPEVTQTPSHQVTQMGQEVILRCVPISNHLYFYWYRQILGQKVEFLVSFYNNEISEKSEIFDDQFSVERPDGSNFTLKIRSTKLEDSAMYFCASRGVRGRANEKLFFGSGTQLSVL.